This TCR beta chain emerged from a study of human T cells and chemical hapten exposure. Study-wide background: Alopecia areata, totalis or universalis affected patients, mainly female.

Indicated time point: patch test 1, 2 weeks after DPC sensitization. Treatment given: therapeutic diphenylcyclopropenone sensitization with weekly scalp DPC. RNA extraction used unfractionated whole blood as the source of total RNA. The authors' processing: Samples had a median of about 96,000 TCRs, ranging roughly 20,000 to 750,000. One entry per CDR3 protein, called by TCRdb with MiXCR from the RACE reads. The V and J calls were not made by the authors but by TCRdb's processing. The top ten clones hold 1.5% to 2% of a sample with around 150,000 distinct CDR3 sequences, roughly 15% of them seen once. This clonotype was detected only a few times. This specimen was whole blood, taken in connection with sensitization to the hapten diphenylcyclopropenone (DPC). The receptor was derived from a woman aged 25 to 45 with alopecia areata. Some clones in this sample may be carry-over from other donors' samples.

CDR3 sequence reads: CASSLWGQAWGTDTQYF. The DNA of the CDR3 is TGTGCCAGCAGTTTATGGGGACAGGCTTGGGGCACAGATACGCAGTATTTT. V is TRBV12-3 or TRBV12-4 and J is TRBJ2-3, with 8 bases aligning to TRBD1. Trimming removed 2 bases from V and 1 base from J; junction bases left unmatched: 8. The CDR3 is made up of 17 amino acids.